This T cell receptor beta chain emerged from a study of cytomegalovirus exposure and HLA in healthy donors. Overall study context: A previous analysis identified approximately 120 million unique TCR beta sequences derived from roughly 180 million T cells. Inside one of the first data releases sat about 85 million unique TCRs taken from HLA-typed donors.

Of note for this clone: The target antigen is unknown. One junction end disagrees with the germline gene, perhaps due to a read error.

Overall study results and limits: Across donors, most TCRs were seen rarely, yet some public ones were widespread.

The PCR ran on 60 Vbeta and 13 Jbeta primers. Assay: immunoSEQ multiplex PCR; the TCRdb copy retains only in-frame clones and omits some. The sample records about 200,000 clones, roughly 85% being singletons. There are 16 residues in the CDR3. Germline V gene data show CDR1 as SEHNR and CDR2 as FQNEAQ (reference sequence). The origin of this receptor is a woman under 30 in good health and CMV-seronegative. The chain has TRBV7-9 and TRBJ2-3; 8 nucleotides line up with TRBD2. The sample was PBMCs. CDR3 in DNA: TGTTCCAGCAGCTTAAAAGCTAGCGGGAGCACAGATACGCAGTATTTT. Encoded protein: CSSSLKASGSTDTQYF.